This passage covers 17 T cell receptor beta chains from one sample sequenced in a study of shared clonotypes between healthy human individuals. Produced via immunoSEQ multiplex PCR; TCRdb's table is partial and in-frame only. The sample yields about 2.3 million clones, about 90% seen once. The sample consisted of naive CD4+ T cells from PBMCs. The subset was: CD45RA+ positively selected. The receptor set was obtained from a man between 18 and 29 years old in good health. Some clones in this sample may be carry-over from other donors' samples.

The rearrangement joins TRBV2 to TRBJ2-1; no reliable D call. Deletions cut 8 bases from V and 12 bases from J, with 8 bases between. Germline V gene sequence: CDR1 SNHLY, CDR2 FYNNEI. The CDR3 contains 9 residues. The CDR3 DNA reads TGTGCCAGCGGGGTGCGGCAGTTCTTC. Translated: CASGVRQFF.

This clone was seen once. V is TRBV9 and J is TRBJ2-2; D is perhaps TRBD2 (6 bases). The germline V and J ends were trimmed by 4 bases and 1 base, with 11 bases remaining between them. Per the germline V gene, CDR1 is SGDLS and CDR2 is YYNGEE. The CDR3 totals 15 residues. CDR3 protein: CASSPTSVNTGELFF. The CDR3 nucleotides are TGTGCCAGCAGCCCGACTAGTGTGAACACCGGGGAGCTGTTTTTT.

The gene calls are TRBV5-4 and TRBJ1-2; D may be TRBD1 (6 bases). With 8 bases removed from V and 5 bases from J, the gap between germline ends came to 13 bases. The CDR3 consists of 12 residues. CDR1 is SGHNT, CDR2 YYREEE, per germline (reference sequence). CDR3 protein: CASTAGAYGYTF. CDR3 nucleotides: TGTGCCAGTACCGCGGGGGCTTATGGCTACACCTTC.

The chain recombines TRBV7-9 with TRBJ1-2; D is ambiguous. The CDR3 spans 14 residues. The germline CDR1 and CDR2 sequences are SEHNR and FQNEAQ (reference sequence). V lost 0 bases, J lost 4 bases, and 9 bases lay in between. DNA for the CDR3: TGTGCCAGCAGCTTAGCGAACAGCTTCTATGGCTACACCTTC. Its translation: CASSLANSFYGYTF.

The V call is TRBV6-5, the J call TRBJ1-5, with D possibly TRBD1 on 5 matching bases. Trimming took 11 bases from V and 7 from J, leaving 15 bases between them. This CDR3 is built from 12 residues. CDR1 and CDR2 (germline): MNHEY, SVGAGI. The CDR3 is CAAGGTGQPQHF. The CDR3 DNA sequence: TGTGCCGCGGGGGGAACTGGGCAGCCCCAGCATTTT.

Worth noting for this clone: Additional DNA sequences in this sample encode the identical CDR3. V and J are TRBV27 and TRBJ2-7, with TRBD2 matching 7 bases. CDR1 is MNHEY and CDR2 is SMNVEV in the germline V gene (reference sequence). This CDR3 is built from 14 residues. The V segment lost 2 bases and the J segment 2 bases; nucleotides outside the gene matches: 3. The CDR3 DNA is TGTGCCAGCAGTTTACGGGAGGCCCCCTACGAGCAGTACTTC. Translated: CASSLREAPYEQYF.

V and J are TRBV14 and TRBJ1-3; no definite D call. The germline V gene encodes CDR1 SGHDN and CDR2 FVKESK. V shed 5 bases and J shed 4 bases, with 12 bases lying between them. The length of the CDR3 is 14 residues. CDR3: CASSFRDTGNTIYF. The CDR3, as DNA: TGTGCCAGCAGCTTCCGAGACACGGGAAACACCATATATTTT.

The chain has TRBV7-2 and TRBJ2-3, with 12 bases matching TRBD2. V shed 5 bases and J 3 bases; nucleotides not matched to a gene: 3. Germline-derived CDR1 and CDR2 are SGHTA and FQGNSA. CDR3 length: 15 amino acids. The CDR3 protein is CASSRTSGVTDTQYF. CDR3 DNA sequence: TGTGCCAGCAGCCGGACTAGCGGGGTTACAGATACGCAGTATTTT.

The chain links TRBV7-6 to TRBJ2-3; D gene ambiguous. The germline V and J ends were trimmed by 2 bases and 4 bases, with 4 bases remaining between them. This CDR3 has 12 amino acids. Per the germline V gene, CDR1 is SGHVS and CDR2 is FNYEAQ. The CDR3 DNA sequence: TGTGCCAGCAGCTTATATCCAGATACGCAGTATTTT. It yields the protein CASSLYPDTQYF.

The chain is built from TRBV5-1 and TRBJ1-2; possibly TRBD1 for D (5 bases). V dropped 4 bases and J dropped 4 bases, with 11 bases sitting between them. The germline gives CDR1 SGHRS, CDR2 YFSETQ. The CDR3 spans 13 residues. The CDR3 spells CASSPTQGYGYTF. DNA of the CDR3: TGCGCCAGCAGCCCCACCCAGGGCTATGGCTACACCTTC.

CDR3 in DNA: TGTGCCAGCAGCCGCCAGATAGGGTTGGTCTACACCTTC. It specifies CASSRQIGLVYTF. The chain joins TRBV11-2 to TRBJ1-2; D gene uncertain. V was shortened by 5 bases and J by 10 bases, with 17 bases between the two germline ends. The CDR3 is 13 amino acids. Per germline, CDR1 SGHAT and CDR2 FQNNGV.

In DNA, the CDR3 is TGTGCCAGCAGGCAACAGGGGGCGCAGGACTATGGCTACACCTTC. Its translation: CASRQQGAQDYGYTF. The rearrangement joins TRBV28 to TRBJ1-2; 9 nucleotides align to TRBD1. Germline V gives CDR1 MDHEN, CDR2 SYDVKM. The V and J ends lost 6 bases and 3 bases, in that order; junction bases with no gene match: 8. CDR3 length: 15 residues.

This sequence joins TRBV2 and TRBJ2-7, with 8 bases matching TRBD2. Per the germline V gene, CDR1 is SNHLY and CDR2 is FYNNEI. The V segment lost 5 bases and the J segment 6 bases; nucleotides outside the gene matches: 9. CDR3 length equals 14 residues. The CDR3 sequence is CASSWSGRGGEQYF. CDR3 nucleotide sequence: TGTGCCAGCAGTTGGAGCGGGAGAGGTGGCGAGCAGTACTTC. Supplemented by reference TRBV2 and TRBJ2-7, the full variable domain reads EPEVTQTPSHQVTQMGQEVILRCVPISNHLYFYWYRQILGQKVEFLVSFYNNEISEKSEIFDDQFSVERPDGSNFTLKIRSTKLEDSAMYFCASSWSGRGGEQYFGPGTRLTVT.

This clone was seen a single time. The rearrangement joins TRBV7-2 to TRBJ1-5; D remains unclear. The CDR3 is 14 residues long. Trimming pared 5 bases from V and 4 bases from J, leaving 12 bases between. Germline assignment: CDR1 SGHTA and CDR2 FQGNSA. The DNA for the CDR3 is TGTGCCAGCAGCAGTGGACGAAAGAATCAGCCCCAGCATTTT. Protein product: CASSSGRKNQPQHF.

V is TRBV6-6 and J is TRBJ2-2; tentatively, D is TRBD2 (6 bases). The CDR3 sequence is 15 residues long. Trimming removed 5 bases from V and 3 bases from J, with 13 bases in between. Germline V gives CDR1 MNHNY, CDR2 SVGAGI (reference sequence). The CDR3 nucleotides are TGTGCCAGCAGTGGCGTTCCGGGAGACACCGGGGAGCTGTTTTTT. Protein sequence: CASSGVPGDTGELFF.

The CDR3 reads CASSLPLGQPQHF. Written as DNA, the CDR3 is TGTGCCAGCAGCCTCCCCTTGGGTCAGCCCCAGCATTTT. V and J are TRBV28 and TRBJ1-5; D remains ambiguous. Germline assignment: CDR1 MDHEN and CDR2 SYDVKM. The germline V and J ends were trimmed by 6 bases and 6 bases, with 12 bases remaining between them. The CDR3 length is 13 residues.

As to this clone: This sample also contains other DNA sequences that code for the same CDR3. The chain employs TRBV5-4 and TRBJ2-7; 13 bases are shared with TRBD2. The length of the CDR3 is 15 residues. Germline lookup yields CDR1 SGHNT and CDR2 YYREEE (reference sequence). V gave up 4 bases and J gave up 3 bases; unmatched junction bases: 4. This chain's CDR3 is CASSPGLAGVYEQYF. The DNA of the CDR3 is TGTGCCAGCAGCCCAGGACTAGCGGGAGTCTACGAGCAGTACTTC.